This T cell receptor (beta chain) stems from a study of beta chain features in type 1 diabetes. Germline assignment: CDR1 ENHRY and CDR2 SYGVKD. CDR3 length equals 15 residues. With 6 bases clipped from V and 4 bases from J, the junction kept 10 bases outside the gene matches. All of the isolated RNA was reverse transcribed, so expressed TCRB transcripts were sequenced. The method was immunoSEQ multiplex PCR; TCRdb's version includes in-frame clones alone and lacks a portion of them. The table shows 900,000 or so clones, with roughly 17% occurring only once. The sample taken for sequencing was naive CD4+ T cells from blood. The clonotype was recovered from a woman under 30 in good health. The V and J genes are TRBV10-3 and TRBJ2-7; TRBD2 aligns across 9 bases. CDR3 DNA sequence: TGTGCCATCAGGGATGGTAGCGGGAGCGGGTACGAGCAGTACTTC. It specifies CAIRDGSGSGYEQYF.